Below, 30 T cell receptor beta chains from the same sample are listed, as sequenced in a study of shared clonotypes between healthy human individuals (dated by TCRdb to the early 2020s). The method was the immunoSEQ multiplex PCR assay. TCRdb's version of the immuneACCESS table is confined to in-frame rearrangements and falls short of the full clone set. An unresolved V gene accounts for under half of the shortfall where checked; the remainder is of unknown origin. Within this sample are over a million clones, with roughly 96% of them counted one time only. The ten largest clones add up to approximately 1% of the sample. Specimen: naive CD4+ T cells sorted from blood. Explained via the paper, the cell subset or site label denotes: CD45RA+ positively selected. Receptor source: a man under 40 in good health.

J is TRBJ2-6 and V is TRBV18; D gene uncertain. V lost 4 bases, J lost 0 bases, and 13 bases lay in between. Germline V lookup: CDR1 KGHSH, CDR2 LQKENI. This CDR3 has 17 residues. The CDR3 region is CASSLLSTDSGANVLTF. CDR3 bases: TGTGCCAGCTCACTTCTCAGCACAGACTCTGGGGCCAACGTCCTGACTTTC.

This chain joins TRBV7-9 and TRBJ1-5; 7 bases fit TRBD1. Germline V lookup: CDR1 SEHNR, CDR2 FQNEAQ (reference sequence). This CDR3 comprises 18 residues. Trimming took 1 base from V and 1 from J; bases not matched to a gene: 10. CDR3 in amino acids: CASSLGPERGLSNQPQHF. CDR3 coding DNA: TGTGCCAGCAGCTTAGGACCTGAAAGGGGGCTAAGCAATCAGCCCCAGCATTTT.

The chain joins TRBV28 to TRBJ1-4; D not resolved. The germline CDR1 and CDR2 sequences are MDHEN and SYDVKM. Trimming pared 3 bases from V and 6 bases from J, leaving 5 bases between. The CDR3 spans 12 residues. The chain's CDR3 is CASSLVDEKLFF. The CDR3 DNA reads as TGTGCCAGCAGTTTGGTCGATGAAAAACTGTTTTTT.

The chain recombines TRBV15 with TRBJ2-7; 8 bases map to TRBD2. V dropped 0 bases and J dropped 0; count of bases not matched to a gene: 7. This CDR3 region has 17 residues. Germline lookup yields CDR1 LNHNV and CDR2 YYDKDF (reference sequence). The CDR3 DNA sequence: TGTGCCACCAGCAGAGAACCCCCGGGAGGGCTCTCCTACGAGCAGTACTTC. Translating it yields CATSREPPGGLSYEQYF. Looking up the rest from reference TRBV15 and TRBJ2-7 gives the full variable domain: DAMVIQNPRYQVTQFGKPVTLSCSQTLNHNVMYWYQQKSSQAPKLLFHYYDKDFNNEADTPDNFQSRRPNTSFCFLDIRSPGLGDTAMYLCATSREPPGGLSYEQYFGPGTRLTVT.

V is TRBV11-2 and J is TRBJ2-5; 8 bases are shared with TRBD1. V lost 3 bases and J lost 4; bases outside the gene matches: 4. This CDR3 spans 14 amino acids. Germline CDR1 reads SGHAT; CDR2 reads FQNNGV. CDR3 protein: CASSLQGARETQYF. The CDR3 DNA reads TGTGCCAGCAGCTTGCAGGGGGCGCGAGAGACCCAGTACTTC.

DNA of the CDR3: TGTGCCAGCAGCGCCCTCGTAGCGGGAGGGATACAGTACTTC. Encoded protein: CASSALVAGGIQYF. This chain joins TRBV9 and TRBJ2-7; 11 nucleotides align to TRBD2. This CDR3 has 14 residues. V lost 3 bases and J lost 10; bases outside the gene matches: 9. Germline V CDR1 and CDR2: SGDLS, YYNGEE.

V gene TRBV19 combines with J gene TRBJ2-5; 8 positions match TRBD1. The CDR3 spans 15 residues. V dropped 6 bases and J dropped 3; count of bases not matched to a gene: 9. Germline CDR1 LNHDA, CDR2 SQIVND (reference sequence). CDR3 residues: CASRTTGAFKETQYF. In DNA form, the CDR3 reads TGTGCCAGTAGGACGACAGGGGCCTTCAAAGAGACCCAGTACTTC.

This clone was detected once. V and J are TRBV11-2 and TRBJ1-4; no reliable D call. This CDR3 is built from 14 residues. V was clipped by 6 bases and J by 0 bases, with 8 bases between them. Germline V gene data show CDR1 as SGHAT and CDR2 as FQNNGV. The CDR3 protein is CASRPLATNEKLFF. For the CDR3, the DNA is TGTGCCAGCAGACCGCTTGCAACTAATGAAAAACTGTTTTTT.

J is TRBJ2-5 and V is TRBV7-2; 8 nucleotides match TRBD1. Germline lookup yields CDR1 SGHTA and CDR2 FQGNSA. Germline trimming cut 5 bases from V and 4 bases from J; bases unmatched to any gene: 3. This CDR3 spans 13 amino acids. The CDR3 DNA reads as TGTGCCAGCAGCAACAGGGGGGTAGAGACCCAGTACTTC. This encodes CASSNRGVETQYF. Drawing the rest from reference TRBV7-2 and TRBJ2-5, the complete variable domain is GAGVSQSPSNKVTEKGKDVELRCDPISGHTALYWYRQSLGQGLEFLIYFQGNSAPDKSGLPSDRFSAERTGGSVSTLTIQRTQQEDSAVYLCASSNRGVETQYFGPGTRLLVL.

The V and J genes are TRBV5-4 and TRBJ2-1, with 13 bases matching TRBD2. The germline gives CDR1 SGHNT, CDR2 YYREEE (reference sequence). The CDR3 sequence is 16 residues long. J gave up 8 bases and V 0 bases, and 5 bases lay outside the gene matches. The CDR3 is CASSLAGLAGKDEQFF. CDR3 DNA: TGTGCCAGCAGCTTGGCGGGACTAGCGGGAAAGGATGAGCAGTTCTTC.

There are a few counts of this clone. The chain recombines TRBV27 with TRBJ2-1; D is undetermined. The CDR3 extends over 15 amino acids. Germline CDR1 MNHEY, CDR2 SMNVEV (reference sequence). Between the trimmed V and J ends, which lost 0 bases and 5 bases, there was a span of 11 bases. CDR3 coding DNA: TGTGCCAGCAGTTTATCGGGGTCCATTAACAATGAGCAGTTCTTC. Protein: CASSLSGSINNEQFF.

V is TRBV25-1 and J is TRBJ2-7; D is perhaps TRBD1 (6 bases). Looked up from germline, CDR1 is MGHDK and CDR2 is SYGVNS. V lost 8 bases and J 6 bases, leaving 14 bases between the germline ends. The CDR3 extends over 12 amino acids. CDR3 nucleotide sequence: TGTGCCAGCCAAAAGGGGGTCTCCGAGCAGTACTTC. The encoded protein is CASQKGVSEQYF.

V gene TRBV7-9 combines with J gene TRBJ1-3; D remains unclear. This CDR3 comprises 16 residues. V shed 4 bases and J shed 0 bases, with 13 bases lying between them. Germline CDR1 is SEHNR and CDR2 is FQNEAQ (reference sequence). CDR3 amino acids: CASSSPRTASGNTIYF. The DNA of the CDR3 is TGTGCCAGCAGCTCGCCCCGGACGGCCTCTGGAAACACCATATATTTT.

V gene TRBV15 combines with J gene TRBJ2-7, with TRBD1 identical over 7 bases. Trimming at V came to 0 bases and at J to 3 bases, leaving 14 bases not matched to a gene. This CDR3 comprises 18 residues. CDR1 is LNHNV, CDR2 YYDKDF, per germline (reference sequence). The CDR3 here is CATSRETKGAHTGYEQYF. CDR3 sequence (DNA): TGTGCCACCAGCAGAGAGACTAAGGGGGCCCACACAGGCTACGAGCAGTACTTC. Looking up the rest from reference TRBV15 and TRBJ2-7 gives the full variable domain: DAMVIQNPRYQVTQFGKPVTLSCSQTLNHNVMYWYQQKSSQAPKLLFHYYDKDFNNEADTPDNFQSRRPNTSFCFLDIRSPGLGDTAMYLCATSRETKGAHTGYEQYFGPGTRLTVT.

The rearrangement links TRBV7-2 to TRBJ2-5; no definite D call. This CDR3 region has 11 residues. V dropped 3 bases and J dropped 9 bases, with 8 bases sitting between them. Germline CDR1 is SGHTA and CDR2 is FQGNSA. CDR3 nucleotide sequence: TGTGCCAGCAGCTTGAAAGTTGCCCAGTACTTC. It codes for CASSLKVAQYF. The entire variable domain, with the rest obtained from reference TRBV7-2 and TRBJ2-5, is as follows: GAGVSQSPSNKVTEKGKDVELRCDPISGHTALYWYRQSLGQGLEFLIYFQGNSAPDKSGLPSDRFSAERTGGSVSTLTIQRTQQEDSAVYLCASSLKVAQYFGPGTRLLVL.

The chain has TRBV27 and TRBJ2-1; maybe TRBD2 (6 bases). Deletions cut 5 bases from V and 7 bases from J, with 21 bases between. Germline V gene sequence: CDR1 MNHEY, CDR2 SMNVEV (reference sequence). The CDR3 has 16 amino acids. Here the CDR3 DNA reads TGTGCCAGCAGTCCCCGGGAGCACCTCTCTTGGAATGAGCAGTTCTTC. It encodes CASSPREHLSWNEQFF.

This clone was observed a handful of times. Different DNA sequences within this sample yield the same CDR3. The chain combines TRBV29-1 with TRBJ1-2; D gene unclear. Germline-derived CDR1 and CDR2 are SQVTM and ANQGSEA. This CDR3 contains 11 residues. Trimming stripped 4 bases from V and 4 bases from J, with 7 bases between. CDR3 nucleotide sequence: TGCAGCGTTGCGGGGAGCTATGGCTACACCTTC. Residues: CSVAGSYGYTF.

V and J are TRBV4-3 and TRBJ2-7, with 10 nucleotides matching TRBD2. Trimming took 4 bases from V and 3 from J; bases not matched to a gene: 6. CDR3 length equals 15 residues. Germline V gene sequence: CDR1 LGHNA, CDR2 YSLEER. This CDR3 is CASSPGTSEFYEQYF. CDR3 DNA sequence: TGCGCCAGCAGCCCCGGGACTAGCGAGTTCTACGAGCAGTACTTC.

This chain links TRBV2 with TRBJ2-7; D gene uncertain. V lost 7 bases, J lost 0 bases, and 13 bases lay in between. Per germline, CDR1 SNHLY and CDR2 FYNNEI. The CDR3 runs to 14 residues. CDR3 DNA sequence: TGTGCCAGCAATACCGAGAGAAGCTCCTACGAGCAGTACTTC. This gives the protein CASNTERSSYEQYF.

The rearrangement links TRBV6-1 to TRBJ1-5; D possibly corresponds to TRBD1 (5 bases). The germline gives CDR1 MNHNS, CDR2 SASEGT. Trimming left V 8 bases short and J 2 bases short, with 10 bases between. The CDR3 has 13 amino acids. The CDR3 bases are TGTGCCAGCCTGCAAGGGGGCAATCAGCCCCAGCATTTT. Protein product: CASLQGGNQPQHF.

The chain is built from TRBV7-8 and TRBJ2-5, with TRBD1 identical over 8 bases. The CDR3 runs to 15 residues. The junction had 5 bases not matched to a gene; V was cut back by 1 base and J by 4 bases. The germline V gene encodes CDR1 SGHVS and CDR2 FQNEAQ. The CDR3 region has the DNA TGTGCCAGCAGCTTAGTGGCAGGGGGCCGAGAGACCCAGTACTTC. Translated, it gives CASSLVAGGRETQYF.

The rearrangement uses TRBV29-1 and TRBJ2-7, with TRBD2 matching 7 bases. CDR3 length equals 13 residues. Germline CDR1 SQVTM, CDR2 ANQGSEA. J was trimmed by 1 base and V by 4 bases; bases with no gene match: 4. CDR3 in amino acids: CSVGWRGSYEQYF. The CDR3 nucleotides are TGCAGCGTTGGTTGGCGGGGGTCCTACGAGCAGTACTTC.

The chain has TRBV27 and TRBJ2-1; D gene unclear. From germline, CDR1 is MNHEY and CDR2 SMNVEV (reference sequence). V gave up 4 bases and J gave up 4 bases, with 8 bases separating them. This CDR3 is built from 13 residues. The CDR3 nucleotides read TGTGCCAGCAGTTGGTTGCAGTACAATGAGCAGTTCTTC. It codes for CASSWLQYNEQFF.

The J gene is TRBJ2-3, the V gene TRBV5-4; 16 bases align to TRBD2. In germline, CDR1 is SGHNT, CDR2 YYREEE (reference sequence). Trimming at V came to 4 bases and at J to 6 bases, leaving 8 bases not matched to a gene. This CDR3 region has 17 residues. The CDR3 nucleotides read TGTGCCAGCAGCGCGGGACTAGCGGGAGGGGCCTTGGATACGCAGTATTTT. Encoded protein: CASSAGLAGGALDTQYF.

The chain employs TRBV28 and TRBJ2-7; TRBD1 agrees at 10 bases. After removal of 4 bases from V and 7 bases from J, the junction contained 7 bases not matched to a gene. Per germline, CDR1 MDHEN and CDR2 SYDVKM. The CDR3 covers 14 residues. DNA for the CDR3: TGTGCCAGCAGTTCCGACAGGGGGCTAGGTGAGCAGTACTTC. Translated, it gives CASSSDRGLGEQYF.

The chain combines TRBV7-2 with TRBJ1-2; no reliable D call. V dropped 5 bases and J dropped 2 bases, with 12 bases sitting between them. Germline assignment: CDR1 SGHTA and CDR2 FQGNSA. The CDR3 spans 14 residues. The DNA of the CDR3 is TGTGCCAGCAGCATCGACAAACGGAACTATGGCTACACCTTC. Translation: CASSIDKRNYGYTF.

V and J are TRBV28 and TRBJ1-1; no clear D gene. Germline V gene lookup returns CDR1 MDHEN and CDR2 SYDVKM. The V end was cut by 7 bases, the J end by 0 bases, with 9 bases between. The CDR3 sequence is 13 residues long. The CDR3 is CASNAGMNTEAFF. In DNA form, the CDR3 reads TGTGCCAGCAACGCGGGGATGAACACTGAAGCTTTCTTT.

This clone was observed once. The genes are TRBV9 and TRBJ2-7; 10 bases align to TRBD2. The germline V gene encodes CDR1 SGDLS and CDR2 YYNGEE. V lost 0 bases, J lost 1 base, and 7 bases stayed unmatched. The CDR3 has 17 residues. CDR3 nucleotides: TGTGCCAGCAGCGTAGCCGGAAGCGGGAGGGGGTCCTACGAGCAGTACTTC. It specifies CASSVAGSGRGSYEQYF.

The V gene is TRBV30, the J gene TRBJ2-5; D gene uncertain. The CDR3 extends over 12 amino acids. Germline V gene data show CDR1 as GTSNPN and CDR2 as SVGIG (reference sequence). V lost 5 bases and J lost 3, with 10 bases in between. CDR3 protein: CAWDSFEETQYF. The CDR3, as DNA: TGTGCCTGGGATTCATTTGAAGAGACCCAGTACTTC.

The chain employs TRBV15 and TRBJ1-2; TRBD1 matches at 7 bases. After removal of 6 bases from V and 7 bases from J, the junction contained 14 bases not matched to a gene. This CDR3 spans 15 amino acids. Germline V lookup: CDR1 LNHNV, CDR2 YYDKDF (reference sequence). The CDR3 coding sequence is TGTGCCACCAGAGGGGGCCGTGAACAGATACTTGGCTACACCTTC. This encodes CATRGGREQILGYTF. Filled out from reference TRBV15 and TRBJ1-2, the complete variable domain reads DAMVIQNPRYQVTQFGKPVTLSCSQTLNHNVMYWYQQKSSQAPKLLFHYYDKDFNNEADTPDNFQSRRPNTSFCFLDIRSPGLGDTAMYLCATRGGREQILGYTFGSGTRLTVV.